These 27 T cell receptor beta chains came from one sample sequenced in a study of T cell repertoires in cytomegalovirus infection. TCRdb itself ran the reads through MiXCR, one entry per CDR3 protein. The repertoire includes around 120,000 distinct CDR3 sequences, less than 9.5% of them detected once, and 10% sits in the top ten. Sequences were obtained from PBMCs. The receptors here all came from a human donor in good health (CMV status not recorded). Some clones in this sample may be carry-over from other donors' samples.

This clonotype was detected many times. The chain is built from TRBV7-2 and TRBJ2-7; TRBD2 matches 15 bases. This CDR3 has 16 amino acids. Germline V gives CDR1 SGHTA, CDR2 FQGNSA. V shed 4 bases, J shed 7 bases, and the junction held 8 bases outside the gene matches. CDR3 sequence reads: CASSSGLAGGQREQYF. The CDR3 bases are TGTGCCAGCAGCTCCGGACTAGCGGGGGGGCAACGAGAGCAGTACTTC.

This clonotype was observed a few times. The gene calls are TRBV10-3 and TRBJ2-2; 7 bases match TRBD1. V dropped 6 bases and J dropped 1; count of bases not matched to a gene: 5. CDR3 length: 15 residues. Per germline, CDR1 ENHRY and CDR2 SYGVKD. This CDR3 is CAIRTGTENTGELFF. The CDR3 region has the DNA TGTGCCATCAGGACCGGGACAGAGAACACCGGGGAGCTGTTTTTT.

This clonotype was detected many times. CDR3 coding DNA: TGTGCCAGCAGCTTAGCCGGCAGGGGGCATCAGCCCCAGCATTTT. This translates into CASSLAGRGHQPQHF. The chain joins TRBV7-2 to TRBJ1-5, with 8 bases that match TRBD1. The germline V gene encodes CDR1 SGHTA and CDR2 FQGNSA. The CDR3 runs to 15 residues. The V and J ends lost 0 bases and 5 bases, in that order; junction bases with no gene match: 3.

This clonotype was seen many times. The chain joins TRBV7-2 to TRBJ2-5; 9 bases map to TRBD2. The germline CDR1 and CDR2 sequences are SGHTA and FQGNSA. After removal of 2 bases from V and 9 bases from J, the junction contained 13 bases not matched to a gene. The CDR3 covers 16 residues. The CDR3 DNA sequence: TGTGCCAGCAGCTTACCTCCCGCGGCTAGCGGGGCCCCCCAGTACTTC. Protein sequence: CASSLPPAASGAPQYF.

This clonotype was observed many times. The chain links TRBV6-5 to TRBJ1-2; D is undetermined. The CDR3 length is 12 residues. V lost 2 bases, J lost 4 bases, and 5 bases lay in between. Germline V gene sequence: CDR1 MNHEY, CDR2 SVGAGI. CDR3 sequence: CASSYGPYGYTF. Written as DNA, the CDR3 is TGTGCCAGCAGTTACGGACCCTATGGCTACACCTTC.

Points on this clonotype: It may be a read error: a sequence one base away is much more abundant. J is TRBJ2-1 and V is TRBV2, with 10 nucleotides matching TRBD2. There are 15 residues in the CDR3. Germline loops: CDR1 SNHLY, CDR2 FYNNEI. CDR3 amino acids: CVSSEKLAGTNEQFF. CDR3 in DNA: TGTGTCAGCAGTGAGAAACTAGCGGGGACCAATGAGCAGTTCTTC.

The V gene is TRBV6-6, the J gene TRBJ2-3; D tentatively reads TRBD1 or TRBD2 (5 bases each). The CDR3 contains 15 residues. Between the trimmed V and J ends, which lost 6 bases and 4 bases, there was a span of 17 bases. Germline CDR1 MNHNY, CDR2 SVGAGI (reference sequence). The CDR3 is CASSPSRGSADTQYF. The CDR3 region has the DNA TGTGCCAGCAGCCCTTCGAGGGGATCGGCAGATACGCAGTATTTT.

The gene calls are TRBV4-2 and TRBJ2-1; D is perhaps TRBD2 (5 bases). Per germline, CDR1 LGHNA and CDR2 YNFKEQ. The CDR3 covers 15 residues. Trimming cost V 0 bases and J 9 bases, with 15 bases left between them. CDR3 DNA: TGTGCCAGCAGCCAAGACCCTAGGGTGGGGAGTGAGCAGTTCTTC. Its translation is CASSQDPRVGSEQFF.

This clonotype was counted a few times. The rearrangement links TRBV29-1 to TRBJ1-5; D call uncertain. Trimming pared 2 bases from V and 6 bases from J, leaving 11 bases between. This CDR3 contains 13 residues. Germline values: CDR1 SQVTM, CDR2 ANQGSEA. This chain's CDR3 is CSVETGVGQPQHF. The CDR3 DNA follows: TGCAGCGTTGAAACCGGAGTGGGTCAGCCCCAGCATTTT.

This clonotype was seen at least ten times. This CDR3 is CSAGRVAEQYF. CDR3 in DNA: TGCAGTGCAGGAAGGGTAGCCGAGCAGTACTTC. The chain combines TRBV20-1 with TRBJ2-7; D is undetermined. V shed 6 bases and J shed 6 bases, with 12 bases lying between them. The CDR3 runs to 11 residues. The germline CDR1 and CDR2 sequences are DFQATT and SNEGSKA (reference sequence).

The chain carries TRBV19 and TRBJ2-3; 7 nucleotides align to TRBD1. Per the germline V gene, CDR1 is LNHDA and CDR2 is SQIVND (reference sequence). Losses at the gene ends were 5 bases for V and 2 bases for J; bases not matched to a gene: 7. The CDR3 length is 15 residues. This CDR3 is CASSPTGINTDTQYF. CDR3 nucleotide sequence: TGTGCCAGTAGTCCGACAGGGATCAACACAGATACGCAGTATTTT.

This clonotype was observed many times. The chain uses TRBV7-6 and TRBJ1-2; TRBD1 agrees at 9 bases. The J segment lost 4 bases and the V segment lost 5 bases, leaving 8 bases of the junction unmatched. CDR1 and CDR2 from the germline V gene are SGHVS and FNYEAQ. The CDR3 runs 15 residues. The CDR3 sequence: CASSLGQGAFYGYTF. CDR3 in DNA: TGTGCCAGCAGCCTGGGACAGGGAGCGTTCTATGGCTACACCTTC.

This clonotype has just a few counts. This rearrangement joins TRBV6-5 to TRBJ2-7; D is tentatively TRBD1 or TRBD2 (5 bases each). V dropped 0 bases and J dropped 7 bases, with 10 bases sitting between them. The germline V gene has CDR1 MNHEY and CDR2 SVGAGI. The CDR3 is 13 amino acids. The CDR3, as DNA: TGTGCCAGCAGTTACTCGGGGGATGGGGAGCAGTACTTC. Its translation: CASSYSGDGEQYF.

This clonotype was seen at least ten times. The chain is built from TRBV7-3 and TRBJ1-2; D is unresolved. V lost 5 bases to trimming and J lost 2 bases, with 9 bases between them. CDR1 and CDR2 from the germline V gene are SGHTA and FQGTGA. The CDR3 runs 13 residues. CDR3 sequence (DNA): TGTGCCAGCAGCGCCTCAGTAAACTATGGCTACACCTTC. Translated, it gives CASSASVNYGYTF.

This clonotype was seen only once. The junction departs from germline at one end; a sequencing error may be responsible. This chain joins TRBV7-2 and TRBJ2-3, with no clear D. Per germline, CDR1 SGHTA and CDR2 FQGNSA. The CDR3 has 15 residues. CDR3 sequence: CGSSLVSPAPDTQYF. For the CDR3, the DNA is TGTGGCAGCAGTTTGGTCTCTCCGGCCCCAGATACGCAGTATTTT.

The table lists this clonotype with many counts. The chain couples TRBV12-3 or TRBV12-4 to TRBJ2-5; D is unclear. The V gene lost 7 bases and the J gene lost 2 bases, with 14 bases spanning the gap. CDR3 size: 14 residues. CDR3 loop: CASTTAGLQETQYF. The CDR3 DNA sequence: TGTGCCAGCACCACGGCCGGCCTACAAGAGACCCAGTACTTC.

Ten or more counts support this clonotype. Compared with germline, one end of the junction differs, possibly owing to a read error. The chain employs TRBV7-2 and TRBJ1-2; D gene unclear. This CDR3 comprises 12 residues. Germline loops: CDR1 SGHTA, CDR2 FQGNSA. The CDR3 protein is CASSLTASRPFF. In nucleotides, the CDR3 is TGTGCCAGCAGCCTCACGGCTTCGAGGCCTTTTTTC.

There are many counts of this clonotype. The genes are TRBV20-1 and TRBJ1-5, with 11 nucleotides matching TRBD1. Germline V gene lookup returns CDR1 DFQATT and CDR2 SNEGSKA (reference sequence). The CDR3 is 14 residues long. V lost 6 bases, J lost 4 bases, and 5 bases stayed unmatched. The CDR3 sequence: CSARTGGVNQPQHF. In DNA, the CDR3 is TGCAGTGCCCGGACAGGGGGCGTGAATCAGCCCCAGCATTTT.

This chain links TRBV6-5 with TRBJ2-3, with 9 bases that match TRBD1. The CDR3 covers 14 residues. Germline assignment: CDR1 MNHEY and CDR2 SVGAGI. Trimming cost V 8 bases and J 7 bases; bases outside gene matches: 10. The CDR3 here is CASSDRGRTNTQYF. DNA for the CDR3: TGTGCCAGCTCGGACAGGGGAAGAACGAATACGCAGTATTTT.

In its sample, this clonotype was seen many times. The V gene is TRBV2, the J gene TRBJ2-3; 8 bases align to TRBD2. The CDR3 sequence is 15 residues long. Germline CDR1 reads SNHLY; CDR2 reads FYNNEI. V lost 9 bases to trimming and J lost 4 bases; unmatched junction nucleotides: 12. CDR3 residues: CARAPGGGYADTQYF. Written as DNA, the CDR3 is TGTGCCAGAGCCCCGGGCGGGGGGTACGCAGATACGCAGTATTTT.

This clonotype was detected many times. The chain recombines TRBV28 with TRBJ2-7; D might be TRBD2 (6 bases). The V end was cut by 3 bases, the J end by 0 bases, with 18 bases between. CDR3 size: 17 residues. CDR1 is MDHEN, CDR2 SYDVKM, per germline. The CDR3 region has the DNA TGTGCCAGCAGTTTGGACCGGACGGGAGTTAGCTCCTACGAGCAGTACTTC. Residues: CASSLDRTGVSSYEQYF.

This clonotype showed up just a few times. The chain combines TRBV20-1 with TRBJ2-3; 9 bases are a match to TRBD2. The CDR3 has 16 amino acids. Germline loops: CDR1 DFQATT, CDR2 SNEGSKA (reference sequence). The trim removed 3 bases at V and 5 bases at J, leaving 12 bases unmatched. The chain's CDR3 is CSASWAGGGAKDTQYF. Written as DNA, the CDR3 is TGCAGTGCTAGCTGGGCTGGCGGGGGGGCCAAAGATACGCAGTATTTT.

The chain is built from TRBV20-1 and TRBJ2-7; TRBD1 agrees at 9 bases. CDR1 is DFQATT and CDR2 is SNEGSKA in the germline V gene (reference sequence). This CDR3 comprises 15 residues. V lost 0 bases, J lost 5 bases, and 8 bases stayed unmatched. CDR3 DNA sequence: TGCAGTGCTAGAGAAATCCCGGGACAGGGCAACGAGCAGTACTTC. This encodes CSAREIPGQGNEQYF.

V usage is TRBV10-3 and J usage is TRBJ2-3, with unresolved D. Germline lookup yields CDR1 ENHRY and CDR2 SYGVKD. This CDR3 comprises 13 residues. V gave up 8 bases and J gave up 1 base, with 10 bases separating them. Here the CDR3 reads CAIRIQGTDTQYF. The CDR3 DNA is TGTGCCATCCGAATCCAAGGCACAGATACGCAGTATTTT.

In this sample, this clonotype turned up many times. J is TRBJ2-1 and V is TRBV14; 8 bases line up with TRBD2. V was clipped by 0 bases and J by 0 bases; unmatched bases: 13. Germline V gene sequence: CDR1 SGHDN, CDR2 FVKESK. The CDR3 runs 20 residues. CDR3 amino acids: CASSQDLILAGGSSYNEQFF. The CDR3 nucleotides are TGTGCCAGCAGCCAAGATTTAATCCTAGCGGGCGGGTCCTCCTACAATGAGCAGTTCTTC. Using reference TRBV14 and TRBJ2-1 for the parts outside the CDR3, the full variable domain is EAGVTQFPSHSVIEKGQTVTLRCDPISGHDNLYWYRRVMGKEIKFLLHFVKESKQDESGMPNNRFLAERTGGTYSTLKVQPAELEDSGVYFCASSQDLILAGGSSYNEQFFGPGTRLTVL.

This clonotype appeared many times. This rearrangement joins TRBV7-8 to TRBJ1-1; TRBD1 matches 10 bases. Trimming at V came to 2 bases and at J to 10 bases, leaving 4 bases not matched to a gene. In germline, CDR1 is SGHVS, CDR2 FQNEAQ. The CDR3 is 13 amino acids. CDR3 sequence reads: CASSLQGQGRAFF. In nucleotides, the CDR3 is TGTGCCAGCAGCTTACAGGGACAGGGGAGAGCTTTCTTT.

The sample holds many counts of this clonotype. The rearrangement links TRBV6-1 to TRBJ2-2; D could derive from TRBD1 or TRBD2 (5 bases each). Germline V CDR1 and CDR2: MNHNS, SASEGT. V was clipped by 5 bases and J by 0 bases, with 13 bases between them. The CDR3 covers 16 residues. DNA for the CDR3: TGTGCCAGCAGTCCCCGGGGCTCACCGAACACCGGGGAGCTGTTTTTT. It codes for CASSPRGSPNTGELFF.